These 9 T cell receptor beta chains originate from one sample sequenced in a study of post-analysis software for immune sequencing data. The study's findings and limits: Four or five TRBV segments were significantly more frequent in patients than in controls. TRBV5-6, TRBV5-1 and TRBV20-1 were among these segments.

Their antigen targets remain unknown. Libraries were made from TCR beta cDNA, and they carried unique molecular identifiers. TCRdb reprocessed the PCR reads with MiXCR, giving one entry per CDR3 protein. The sample records 350,000 to 450,000 distinct CDR3 sequences, 30% to 40% being singletons. Input material: blood. Source of these receptors: a girl under 10 years old with multiple sclerosis.

The J gene is TRBJ2-1, the V gene TRBV24-1; D unclear. Trimming cost V 12 bases and J 8 bases, with 13 bases left between them. Per the germline V gene, CDR1 is KGHDR and CDR2 is SFDVKD. The CDR3 totals 11 residues. CDR3 sequence (DNA): TGTGCCGCTGGTTTCGCCTATGAGCAGTTCTTC. Encoded protein: CAAGFAYEQFF.

V gene TRBV28 combines with J gene TRBJ2-5; TRBD2 is a possible D gene (6 bases). Germline CDR1 MDHEN, CDR2 SYDVKM. Trimming took off 5 bases at V and 4 bases at J, with 11 bases between the two ends. CDR3 size: 13 residues. The CDR3 protein is CASSIGGVETQYF. In DNA form, the CDR3 reads TGTGCCAGCAGTATTGGCGGGGTAGAGACCCAGTACTTC.

V and J are TRBV2 and TRBJ1-2; D uncertain. The V and J ends lost 2 bases and 8 bases respectively, with 9 bases between them. Germline V gives CDR1 SNHLY, CDR2 FYNNEI. CDR3 size: 12 residues. This CDR3 is CASSERAGGYTF. In nucleotides, the CDR3 is TGTGCCAGCAGTGAACGGGCCGGAGGCTACACCTTC.

The gene calls are TRBV24-1 and TRBJ2-4; the D is unclear. The V gene's germline CDR1 is KGHDR and CDR2 SFDVKD. Trimming left V 3 bases short and J 1 base short, with 12 bases between. CDR3 length equals 16 residues. DNA of the CDR3: TGTGCCACCAGTGATCGTTTTCTAACGGCCAAAAACATTCAGTACTTC. Its translation is CATSDRFLTAKNIQYF.

The genes are TRBV7-9 and TRBJ2-3, with 11 bases fitting TRBD1. V dropped 5 bases and J dropped 3; count of bases not matched to a gene: 7. The CDR3 is 16 amino acids. Germline CDR1 is SEHNR and CDR2 is FQNEAQ (reference sequence). In DNA, the CDR3 is TGTGCCAGCAGCATCCGGGACAGGGGGTTTACAGATACGCAGTATTTT. Translated: CASSIRDRGFTDTQYF. Full variable domain (rest looked up from reference TRBV7-9 and TRBJ2-3): DTGVSQNPRHKITKRGQNVTFRCDPISEHNRLYWYRQTLGQGPEFLTYFQNEAQLEKSRLLSDRFSAERPKGSFSTLEIQRTEQGDSAMYLCASSIRDRGFTDTQYFGPGTRLTVL.

The V call is TRBV5-1, the J call TRBJ1-1, with D unclear. This CDR3 comprises 14 residues. V was pared by 1 base and J by 1 base, with 8 bases between. Germline values: CDR1 SGHRS, CDR2 YFSETQ. For the CDR3, the DNA is TGCGCCAGCAGCTTGTTCCGGGCGAACACTGAAGCTTTCTTT. This gives the protein CASSLFRANTEAFF.

The chain uses TRBV7-2 and TRBJ2-1, with D unclear. The CDR3 is 17 amino acids. CDR1 SGHTA and CDR2 FQGNSA come from the germline V gene. With 5 bases removed from V and 5 bases from J, the gap between germline ends came to 22 bases. This CDR3 reads CASSPPKGSQAHNEQFF. CDR3 in DNA: TGTGCCAGCAGCCCCCCCAAAGGTTCGCAGGCCCACAATGAGCAGTTCTTC.

There are many counts of this clonotype. This CDR3 reads CASSARTGQVSYNEQFF. CDR3 sequence (DNA): TGTGCCAGCAGCGCCCGAACCGGACAGGTTTCCTACAATGAGCAGTTCTTC. V is TRBV9 and J is TRBJ2-1; the match to TRBD1 covers 7 bases. After removal of 3 bases from V and 1 base from J, the junction contained 10 bases not matched to a gene. Germline assignment: CDR1 SGDLS and CDR2 YYNGEE. The CDR3 length is 17 residues.

The chain recombines TRBV12-3 or TRBV12-4 with TRBJ1-1; D uncertain. Trimming stripped 5 bases from V and 0 bases from J, with 10 bases between. The CDR3 length is 14 residues. Here the CDR3 reads CASSPTGLNTEAFF. Written as DNA, the CDR3 is TGTGCCAGCAGTCCAACGGGCCTGAACACTGAAGCTTTCTTT.